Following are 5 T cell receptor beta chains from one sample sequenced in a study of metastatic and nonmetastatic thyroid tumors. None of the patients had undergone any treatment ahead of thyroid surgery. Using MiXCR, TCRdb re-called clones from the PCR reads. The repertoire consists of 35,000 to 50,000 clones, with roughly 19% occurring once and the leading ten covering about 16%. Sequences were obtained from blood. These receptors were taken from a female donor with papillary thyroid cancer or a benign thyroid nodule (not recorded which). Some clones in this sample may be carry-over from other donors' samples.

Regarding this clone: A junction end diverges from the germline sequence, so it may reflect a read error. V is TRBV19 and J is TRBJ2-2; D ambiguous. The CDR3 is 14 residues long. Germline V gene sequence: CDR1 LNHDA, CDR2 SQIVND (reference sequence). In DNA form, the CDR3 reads TGTGCCAATAGTATTGGGCTAGGTGCCGGGGAGCTGTTTTTT. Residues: CANSIGLGAGELFF.

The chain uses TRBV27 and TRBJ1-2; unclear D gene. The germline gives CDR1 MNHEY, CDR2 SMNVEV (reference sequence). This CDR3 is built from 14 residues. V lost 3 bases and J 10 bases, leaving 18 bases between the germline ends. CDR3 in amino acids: CASSFYGGGGVYTF. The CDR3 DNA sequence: TGTGCCAGCAGTTTTTACGGTGGTGGTGGTGTCTACACCTTC.

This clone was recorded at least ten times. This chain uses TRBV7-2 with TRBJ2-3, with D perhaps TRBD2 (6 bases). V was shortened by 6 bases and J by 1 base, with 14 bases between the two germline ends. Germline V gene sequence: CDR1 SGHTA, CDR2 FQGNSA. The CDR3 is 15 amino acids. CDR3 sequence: CASRRQRVGTDTQYF. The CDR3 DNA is TGTGCCAGCAGACGACAGCGGGTGGGCACAGATACGCAGTATTTT.

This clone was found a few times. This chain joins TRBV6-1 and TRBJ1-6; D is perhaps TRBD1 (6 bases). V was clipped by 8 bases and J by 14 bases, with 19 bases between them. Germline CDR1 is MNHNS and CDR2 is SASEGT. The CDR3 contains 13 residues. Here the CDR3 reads CASLTNRATSLHF. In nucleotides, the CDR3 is TGTGCCAGCCTTACCAACAGGGCCACATCCCTCCACTTT.

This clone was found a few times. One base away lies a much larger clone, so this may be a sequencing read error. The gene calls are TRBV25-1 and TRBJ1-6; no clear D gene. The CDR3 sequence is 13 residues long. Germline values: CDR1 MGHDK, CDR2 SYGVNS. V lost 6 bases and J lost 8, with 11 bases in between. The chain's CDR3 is CASSQRLDSPLHF. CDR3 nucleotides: TGTGCCAGCAGCCAGAGGTTGGATTCACCCCTCCACTTT.